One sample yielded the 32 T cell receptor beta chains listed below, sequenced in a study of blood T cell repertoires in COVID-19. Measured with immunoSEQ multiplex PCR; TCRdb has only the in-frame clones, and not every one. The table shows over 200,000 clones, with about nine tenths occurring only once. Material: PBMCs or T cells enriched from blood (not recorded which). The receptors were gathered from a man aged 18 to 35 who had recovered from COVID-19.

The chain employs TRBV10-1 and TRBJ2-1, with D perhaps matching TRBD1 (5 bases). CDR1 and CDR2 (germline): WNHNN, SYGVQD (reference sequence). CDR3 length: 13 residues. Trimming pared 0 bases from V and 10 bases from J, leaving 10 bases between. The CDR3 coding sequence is TGCGCCAGCAGTGAGTCGGGGCGCGACGAGCAGTTCTTC. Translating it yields CASSESGRDEQFF.

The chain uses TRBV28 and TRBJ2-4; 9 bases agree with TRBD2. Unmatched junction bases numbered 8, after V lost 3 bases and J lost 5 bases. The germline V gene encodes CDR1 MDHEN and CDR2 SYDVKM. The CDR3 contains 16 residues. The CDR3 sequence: CASSFRAGGPQNIQYF. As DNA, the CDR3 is TGTGCCAGCAGTTTTAGGGCGGGAGGGCCGCAAAACATTCAGTACTTC.

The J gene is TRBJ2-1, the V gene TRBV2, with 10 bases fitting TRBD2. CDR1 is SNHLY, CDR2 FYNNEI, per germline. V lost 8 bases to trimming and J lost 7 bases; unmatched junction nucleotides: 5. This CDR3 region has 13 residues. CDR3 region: CASPGLARNEQFF. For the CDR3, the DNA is TGTGCCAGCCCGGGACTAGCGAGGAATGAGCAGTTCTTC.

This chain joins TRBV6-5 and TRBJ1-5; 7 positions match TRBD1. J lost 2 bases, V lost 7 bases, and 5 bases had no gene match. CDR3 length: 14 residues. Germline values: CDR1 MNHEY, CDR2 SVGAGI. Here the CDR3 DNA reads TGTGCCAGCAACCGACAGGGTGGCAATCAGCCCCAGCATTTT. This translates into CASNRQGGNQPQHF.

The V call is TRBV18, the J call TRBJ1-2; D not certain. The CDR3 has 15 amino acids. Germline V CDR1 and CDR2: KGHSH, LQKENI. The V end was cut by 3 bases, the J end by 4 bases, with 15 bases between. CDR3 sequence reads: CASSPGESLSYGYTF. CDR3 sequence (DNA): TGTGCCAGCTCACCCGGGGAGTCCTTAAGCTATGGCTACACCTTC.

The CDR3 nucleotides are TGTGCCAGCAGCCAAGGCGTGAACACCGGGGAGCTGTTTTTT. It codes for CASSQGVNTGELFF. The chain recombines TRBV3-1 (or the pseudogene TRBV3-2) with TRBJ2-2; D gene uncertain. Looked up from germline, CDR1 is LGHDT and CDR2 is YNNKEL (reference sequence). V was cut by 1 base and J by 1 base, with 4 bases left in between. The length of the CDR3 is 14 residues.

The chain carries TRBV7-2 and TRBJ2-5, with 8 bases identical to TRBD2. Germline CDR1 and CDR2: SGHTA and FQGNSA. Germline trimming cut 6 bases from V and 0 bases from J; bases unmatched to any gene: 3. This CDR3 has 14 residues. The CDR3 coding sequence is TGTGCCAGCAGTCCTAGCGGGTACCAAGAGACCCAGTACTTC. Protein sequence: CASSPSGYQETQYF.

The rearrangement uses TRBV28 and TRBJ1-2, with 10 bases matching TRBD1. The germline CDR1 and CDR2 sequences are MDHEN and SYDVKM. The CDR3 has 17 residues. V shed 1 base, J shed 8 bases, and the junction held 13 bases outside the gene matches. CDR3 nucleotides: TGTGCCAGCAGTTTATTCGACAGGGGGCTCGGGTTAATCGGCTACACCTTC. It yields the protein CASSLFDRGLGLIGYTF.

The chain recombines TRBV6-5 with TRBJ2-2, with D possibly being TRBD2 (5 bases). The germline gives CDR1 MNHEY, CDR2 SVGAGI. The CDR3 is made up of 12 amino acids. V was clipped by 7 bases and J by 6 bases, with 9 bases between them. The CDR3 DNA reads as TGTGCCAGCACGGCGAGGGCCGGGGAGCTGTTTTTT. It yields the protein CASTARAGELFF.

The CDR3 spells CASSDLTSGSLPETQYF. CDR3 DNA sequence: TGCGCCAGCAGTGATTTAACTAGCGGGAGTTTACCAGAGACCCAGTACTTC. This sequence joins TRBV10-1 and TRBJ2-5, with 11 positions matching TRBD2. V shed 3 bases, J shed 4 bases, and the junction held 10 bases outside the gene matches. In germline, CDR1 is WNHNN, CDR2 SYGVQD (reference sequence). The CDR3 extends over 17 amino acids.

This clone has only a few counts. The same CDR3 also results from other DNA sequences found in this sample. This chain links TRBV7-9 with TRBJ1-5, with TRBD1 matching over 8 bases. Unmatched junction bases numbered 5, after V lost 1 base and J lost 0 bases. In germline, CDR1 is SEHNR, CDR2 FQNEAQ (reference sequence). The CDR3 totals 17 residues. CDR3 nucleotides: TGTGCCAGCAGCTTAGGGACAGGGACTTATAGCAATCAGCCCCAGCATTTT. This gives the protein CASSLGTGTYSNQPQHF.

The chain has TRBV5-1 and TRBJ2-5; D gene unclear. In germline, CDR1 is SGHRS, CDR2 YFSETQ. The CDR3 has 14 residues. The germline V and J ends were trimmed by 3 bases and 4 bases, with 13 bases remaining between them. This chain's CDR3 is CASSSPNIGETQYF. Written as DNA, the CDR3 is TGCGCCAGCAGCTCTCCCAACATTGGAGAGACCCAGTACTTC.

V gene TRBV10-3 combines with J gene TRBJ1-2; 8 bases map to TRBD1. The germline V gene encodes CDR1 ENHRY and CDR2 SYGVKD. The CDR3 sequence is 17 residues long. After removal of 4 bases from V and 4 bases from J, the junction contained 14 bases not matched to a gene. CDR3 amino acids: CAISGVRGTGSFYGYTF. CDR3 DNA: TGTGCCATCAGTGGAGTACGCGGGACAGGAAGTTTCTATGGCTACACCTTC.

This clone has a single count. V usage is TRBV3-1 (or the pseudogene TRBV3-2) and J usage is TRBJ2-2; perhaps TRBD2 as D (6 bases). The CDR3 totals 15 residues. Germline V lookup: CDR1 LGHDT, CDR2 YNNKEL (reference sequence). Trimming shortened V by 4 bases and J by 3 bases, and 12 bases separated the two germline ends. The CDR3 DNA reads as TGTGCCAGCAGCCCGGGACTGAGACACACCGGGGAGCTGTTTTTT. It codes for CASSPGLRHTGELFF.

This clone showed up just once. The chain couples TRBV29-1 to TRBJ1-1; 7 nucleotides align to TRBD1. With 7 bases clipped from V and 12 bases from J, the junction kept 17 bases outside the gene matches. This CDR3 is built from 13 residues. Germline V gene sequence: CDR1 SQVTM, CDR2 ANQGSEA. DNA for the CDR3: TGCAGCGCTACCCGACAGGGTGGTTCTGTATCTTTCTTT. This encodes CSATRQGGSVSFF.

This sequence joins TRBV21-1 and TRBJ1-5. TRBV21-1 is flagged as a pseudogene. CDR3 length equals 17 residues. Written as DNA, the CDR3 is TGTGCCAGCAGCTCCGGGGGGGGCTTGGGTAGCAATCAGCCCCAGCATTTT. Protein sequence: CASSSGGGLGSNQPQHF.

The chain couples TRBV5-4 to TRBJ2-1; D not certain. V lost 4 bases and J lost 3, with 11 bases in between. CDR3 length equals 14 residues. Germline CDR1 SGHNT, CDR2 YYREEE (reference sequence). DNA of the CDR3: TGTGCCAGCAGCACCCCGACGGGCTACAATGAGCAGTTCTTC. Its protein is CASSTPTGYNEQFF.

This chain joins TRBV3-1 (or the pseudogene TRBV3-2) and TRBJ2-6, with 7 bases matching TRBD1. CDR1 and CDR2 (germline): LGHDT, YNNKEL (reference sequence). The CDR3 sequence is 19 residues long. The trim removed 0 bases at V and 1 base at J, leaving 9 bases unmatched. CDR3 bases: TGTGCCAGCAGCCAAGATAGGCCAGGGGGAACGTCTGGGGCCAACGTCCTGACTTTC. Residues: CASSQDRPGGTSGANVLTF.

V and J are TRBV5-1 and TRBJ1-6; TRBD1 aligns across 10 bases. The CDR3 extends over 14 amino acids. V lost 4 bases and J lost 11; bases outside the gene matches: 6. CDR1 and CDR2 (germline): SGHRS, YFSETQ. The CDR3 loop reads CASSVGQGRTPLHF. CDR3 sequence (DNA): TGCGCCAGCAGCGTGGGACAGGGGCGGACACCCCTCCACTTT.

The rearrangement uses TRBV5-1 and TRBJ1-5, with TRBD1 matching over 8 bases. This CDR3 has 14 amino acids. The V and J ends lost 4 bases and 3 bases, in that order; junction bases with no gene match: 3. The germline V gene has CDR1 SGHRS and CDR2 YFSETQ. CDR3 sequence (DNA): TGCGCCAGCAGCCCGGGACAGGTCAATCAGCCCCAGCATTTT. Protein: CASSPGQVNQPQHF.

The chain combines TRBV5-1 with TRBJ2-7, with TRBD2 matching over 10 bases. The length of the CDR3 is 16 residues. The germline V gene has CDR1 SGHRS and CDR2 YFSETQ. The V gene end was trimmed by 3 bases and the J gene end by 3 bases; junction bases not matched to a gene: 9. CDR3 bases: TGCGCCAGCAGCTGGAGTCTAGCGGGAGAAGACTACGAGCAGTACTTC. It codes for CASSWSLAGEDYEQYF.

DNA of the CDR3: TGTGCCAGTAGTACACAGGGGTTGGATAATTCACCCCTCCACTTT. Protein sequence: CASSTQGLDNSPLHF. The chain combines TRBV19 with TRBJ1-6; 7 bases are shared with TRBD1. The CDR3 sequence is 15 residues long. With 4 bases clipped from V and 5 bases from J, the junction kept 5 bases outside the gene matches. Germline-derived CDR1 and CDR2 are LNHDA and SQIVND (reference sequence).

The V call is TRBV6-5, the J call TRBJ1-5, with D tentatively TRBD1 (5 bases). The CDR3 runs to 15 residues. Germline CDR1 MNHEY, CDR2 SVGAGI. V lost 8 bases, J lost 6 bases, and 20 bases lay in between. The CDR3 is CASLISGGYAQPQHF. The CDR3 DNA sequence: TGTGCCAGCCTGATTTCGGGGGGGTATGCTCAGCCCCAGCATTTT.

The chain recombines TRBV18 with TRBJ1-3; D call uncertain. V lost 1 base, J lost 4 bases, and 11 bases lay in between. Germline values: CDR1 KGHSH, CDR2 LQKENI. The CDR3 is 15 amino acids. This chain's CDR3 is CASSPQEVSGNTIYF. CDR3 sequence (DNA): TGTGCCAGCTCACCACAGGAGGTCTCAGGAAACACCATATATTTT.

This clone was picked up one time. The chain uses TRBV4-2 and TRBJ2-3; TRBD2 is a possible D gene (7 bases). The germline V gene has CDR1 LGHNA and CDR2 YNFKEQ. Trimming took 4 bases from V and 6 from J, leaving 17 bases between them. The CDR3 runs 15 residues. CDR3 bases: TGTGCCAGCAGCCCCCGGGCGGGGGCGGGGGATACGCAGTATTTT. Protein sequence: CASSPRAGAGDTQYF.

CDR3 DNA: TGTGCCAGCAGCCGTGACAGGAGCAATCAGCCCCAGCATTTT. Protein product: CASSRDRSNQPQHF. The V gene is TRBV5-5, the J gene TRBJ1-5, with TRBD1 as a possible D gene (6 bases). Germline-derived CDR1 and CDR2 are SGHKS and YYEKEE (reference sequence). The length of the CDR3 is 14 residues. The V and J ends lost 4 bases and 1 base respectively, with 9 bases between them. Full variable domain (outside the CDR3, taken from reference TRBV5-5 and TRBJ1-5): DAGVTQSPTHLIKTRGQQVTLRCSPISGHKSVSWYQQVLGQGPQFIFQYYEKEERGRGNFPDRFSARQFPNYSSELNVNALLLGDSALYLCASSRDRSNQPQHFGDGTRLSIL.

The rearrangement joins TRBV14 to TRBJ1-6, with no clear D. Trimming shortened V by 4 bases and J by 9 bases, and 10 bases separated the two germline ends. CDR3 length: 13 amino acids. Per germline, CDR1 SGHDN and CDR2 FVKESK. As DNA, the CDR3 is TGTGCCAGCAGCCCCCGGACTGGTTCACCCCTCCACTTT. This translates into CASSPRTGSPLHF.

CDR3 nucleotide sequence: TGTGCCAGCAGCTTAGTGCGTGAAAAACTGTTTTTT. Its translation is CASSLVREKLFF. The chain carries TRBV11-2 and TRBJ1-4; D gene ambiguous. The CDR3 is made up of 12 amino acids. Trimming removed 1 base from V and 7 bases from J, with 4 bases in between. Germline CDR1 and CDR2: SGHAT and FQNNGV.

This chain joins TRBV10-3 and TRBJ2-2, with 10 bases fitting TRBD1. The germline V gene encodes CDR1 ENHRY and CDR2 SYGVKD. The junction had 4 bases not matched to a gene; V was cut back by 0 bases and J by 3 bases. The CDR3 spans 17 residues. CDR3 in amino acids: CAISESRGTGDTGELFF. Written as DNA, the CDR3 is TGTGCCATCAGTGAGTCCCGGGGGACAGGGGACACCGGGGAGCTGTTTTTT.

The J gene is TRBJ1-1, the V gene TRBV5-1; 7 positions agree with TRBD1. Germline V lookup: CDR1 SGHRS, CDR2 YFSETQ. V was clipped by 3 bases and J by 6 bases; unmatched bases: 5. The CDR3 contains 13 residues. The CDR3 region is CASSSQGWAEAFF. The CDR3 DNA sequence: TGCGCCAGCAGCTCACAGGGGTGGGCTGAAGCTTTCTTT.

CDR3 nucleotides: TGTGCCTGGAGTGTTCCCCCCCCGCAGGAAGCTTTCTTT. Translating gives CAWSVPPPQEAFF. The rearrangement links TRBV30 to TRBJ1-1; the D is unclear. Germline V lookup: CDR1 GTSNPN, CDR2 SVGIG (reference sequence). CDR3 size: 13 residues. The V end lost 0 bases, the J end lost 8 bases, and 13 bases lay between the germline ends.

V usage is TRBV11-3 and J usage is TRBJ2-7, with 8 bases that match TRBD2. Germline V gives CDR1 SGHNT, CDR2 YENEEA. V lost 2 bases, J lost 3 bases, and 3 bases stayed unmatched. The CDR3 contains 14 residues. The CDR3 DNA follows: TGTGCCAGCAGCTTAACAGCGGGGGACTACGAGCAGTACTTC. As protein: CASSLTAGDYEQYF. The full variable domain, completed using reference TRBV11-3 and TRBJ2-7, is EAGVVQSPRYKIIEKKQPVAFWCNPISGHNTLYWYLQNLGQGPELLIRYENEEAVDDSQLPKDRFSAERLKGVDSTLKIQPAELGDSAVYLCASSLTAGDYEQYFGPGTRLTVT.